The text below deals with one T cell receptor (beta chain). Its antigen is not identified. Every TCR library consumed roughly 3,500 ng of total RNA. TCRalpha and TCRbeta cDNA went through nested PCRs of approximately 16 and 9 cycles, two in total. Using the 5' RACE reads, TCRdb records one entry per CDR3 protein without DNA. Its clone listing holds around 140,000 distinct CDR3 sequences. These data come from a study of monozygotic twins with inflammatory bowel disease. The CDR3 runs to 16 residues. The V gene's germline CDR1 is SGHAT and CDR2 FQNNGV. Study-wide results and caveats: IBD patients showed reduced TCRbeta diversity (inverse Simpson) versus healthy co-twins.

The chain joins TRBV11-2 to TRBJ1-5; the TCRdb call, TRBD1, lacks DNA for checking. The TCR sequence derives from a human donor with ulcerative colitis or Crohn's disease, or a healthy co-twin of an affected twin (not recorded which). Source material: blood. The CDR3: CASSFAGQYSNQPQHF.